This T cell receptor (beta chain) originates from a study of CD8 T cells in Susac syndrome. RNA in amounts of roughly 0.5 to 1 ug was reverse transcribed with random hexamers. The amplification used immunoSEQ multiplex PCR on TCR beta CDR3; it spanned 54 Vbeta and 13 Jbeta. MiXCR, applied by TCRdb to the immunoSEQ multiplex PCR reads, yields one record per CDR3 protein. The data show just over 300,000 distinct CDR3 sequences, 90% to 95% seen once. The CDR3 consists of 15 residues. CDR1 and CDR2 (germline): SGHTA, FQGNSA. Germline trimming cut 7 bases from V and 9 bases from J; bases unmatched to any gene: 11.

The chain couples TRBV7-2 to TRBJ2-1, with TRBD2 matching 11 bases. Sequences were obtained from CD4+ T cells from PBMCs. The clonotype originates from a human donor with multiple sclerosis. The DNA of the CDR3 is TGTGCCAGCACCATTCGGGCTAGCGGGGGGTTTGAGCAGTTCTTC. It is translated as CASTIRASGGFEQFF. The variable domain in full, with the rest retrieved from reference TRBV7-2 and TRBJ2-1, is GAGVSQSPSNKVTEKGKDVELRCDPISGHTALYWYRQSLGQGLEFLIYFQGNSAPDKSGLPSDRFSAERTGGSVSTLTIQRTQQEDSAVYLCASTIRASGGFEQFFGPGTRLTVL.